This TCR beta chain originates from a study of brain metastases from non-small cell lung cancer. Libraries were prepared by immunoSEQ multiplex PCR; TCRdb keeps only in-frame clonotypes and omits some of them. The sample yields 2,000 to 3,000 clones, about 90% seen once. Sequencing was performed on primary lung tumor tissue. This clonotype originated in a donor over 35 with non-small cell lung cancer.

The CDR3: CAYTVGGSGTGELFF. Written as DNA, the CDR3 is TGTGCCTACACCGTGGGGGGAAGCGGCACCGGGGAGCTGTTTTTT. The J gene is TRBJ2-2, the V gene TRBV30; possible D gene TRBD2, 6 bases. The CDR3 runs 15 residues. V lost 7 bases, J lost 4 bases, and 19 bases lay in between. In germline, CDR1 is GTSNPN, CDR2 SVGIG (reference sequence). Together with reference TRBV30 and TRBJ2-2, the CDR3 gives the full variable domain: SQTIHQWPATLVQPVGSPLSLECTVEGTSNPNLYWYRQAAGRGLQLLFYSVGIGQISSEVPQNLSASRPQDRQFILSSKKLLLSDSGFYLCAYTVGGSGTGELFFGEGSRLTVL.